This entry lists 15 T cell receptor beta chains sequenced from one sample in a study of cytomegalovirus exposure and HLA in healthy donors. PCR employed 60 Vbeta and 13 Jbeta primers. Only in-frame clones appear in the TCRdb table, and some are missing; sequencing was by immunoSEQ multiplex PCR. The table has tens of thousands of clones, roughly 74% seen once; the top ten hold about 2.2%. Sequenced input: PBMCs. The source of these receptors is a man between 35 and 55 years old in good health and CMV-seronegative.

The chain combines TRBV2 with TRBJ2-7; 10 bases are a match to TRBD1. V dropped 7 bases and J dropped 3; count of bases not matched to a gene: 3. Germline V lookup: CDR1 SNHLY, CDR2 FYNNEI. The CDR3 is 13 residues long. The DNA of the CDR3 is TGTGCCAGCATGGGACAGGGGAACTACGAGCAGTACTTC. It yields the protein CASMGQGNYEQYF. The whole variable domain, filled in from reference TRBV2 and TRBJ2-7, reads EPEVTQTPSHQVTQMGQEVILRCVPISNHLYFYWYRQILGQKVEFLVSFYNNEISEKSEIFDDQFSVERPDGSNFTLKIRSTKLEDSAMYFCASMGQGNYEQYFGPGTRLTVT.

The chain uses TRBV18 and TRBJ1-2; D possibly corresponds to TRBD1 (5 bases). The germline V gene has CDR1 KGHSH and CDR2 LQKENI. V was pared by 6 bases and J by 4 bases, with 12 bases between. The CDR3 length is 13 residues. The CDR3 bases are TGTGCCAGCTCCGGGGGGGTCCCCTATGGCTACACCTTC. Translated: CASSGGVPYGYTF.

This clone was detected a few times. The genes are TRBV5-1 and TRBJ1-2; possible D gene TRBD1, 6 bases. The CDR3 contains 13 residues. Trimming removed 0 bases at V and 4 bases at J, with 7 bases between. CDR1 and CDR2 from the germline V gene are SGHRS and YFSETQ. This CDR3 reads CASSLEGGYGYTF. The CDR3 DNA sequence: TGCGCCAGCAGCTTGGAAGGGGGCTATGGCTACACCTTC.

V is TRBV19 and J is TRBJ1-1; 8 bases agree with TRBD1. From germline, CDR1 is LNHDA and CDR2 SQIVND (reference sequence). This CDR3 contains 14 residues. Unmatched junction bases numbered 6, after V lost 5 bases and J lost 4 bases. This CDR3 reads CASSAGGAGTEAFF. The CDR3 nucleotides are TGTGCCAGTAGTGCAGGGGGCGCGGGCACTGAAGCTTTCTTT. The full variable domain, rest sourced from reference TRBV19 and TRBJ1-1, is DGGITQSPKYLFRKEGQNVTLSCEQNLNHDAMYWYRQDPGQGLRLIYYSQIVNDFQKGDIAEGYSVSREKKESFPLTVTSAQKNPTAFYLCASSAGGAGTEAFFGQGTRLTVV.

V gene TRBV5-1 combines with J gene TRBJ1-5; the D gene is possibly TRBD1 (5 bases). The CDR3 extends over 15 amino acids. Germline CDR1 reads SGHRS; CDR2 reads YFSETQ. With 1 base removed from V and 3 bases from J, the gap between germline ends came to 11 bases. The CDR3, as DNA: TGCGCCAGCAGCTTGTACGGGGGTTCCAATCAGCCCCAGCATTTT. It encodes CASSLYGGSNQPQHF. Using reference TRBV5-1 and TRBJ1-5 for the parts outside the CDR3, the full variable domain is KAGVTQTPRYLIKTRGQQVTLSCSPISGHRSVSWYQQTPGQGLQFLFEYFSETQRNKGNFPGRFSGRQFSNSRSEMNVSTLELGDSALYLCASSLYGGSNQPQHFGDGTRLSIL.

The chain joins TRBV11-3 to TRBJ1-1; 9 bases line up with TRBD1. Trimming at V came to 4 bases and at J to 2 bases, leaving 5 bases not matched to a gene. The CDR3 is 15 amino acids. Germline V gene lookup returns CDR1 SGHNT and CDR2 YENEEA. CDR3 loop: CASSSTGGANTEAFF. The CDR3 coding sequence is TGTGCCAGCAGCTCTACAGGGGGCGCAAACACTGAAGCTTTCTTT.

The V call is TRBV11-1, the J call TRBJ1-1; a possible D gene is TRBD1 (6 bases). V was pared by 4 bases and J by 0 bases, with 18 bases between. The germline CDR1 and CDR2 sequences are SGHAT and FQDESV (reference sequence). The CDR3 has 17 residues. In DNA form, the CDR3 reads TGTGCCAGCAGCTCTTTTGGGGGGGCACAGTTGAACACTGAAGCTTTCTTT. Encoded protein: CASSSFGGAQLNTEAFF.

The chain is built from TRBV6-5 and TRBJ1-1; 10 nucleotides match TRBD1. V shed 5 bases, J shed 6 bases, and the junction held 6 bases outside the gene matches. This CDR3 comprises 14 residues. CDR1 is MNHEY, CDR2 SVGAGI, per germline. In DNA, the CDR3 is TGTGCCAGCAGTCGGACAGGGGGGAATCCTGAAGCTTTCTTT. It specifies CASSRTGGNPEAFF.

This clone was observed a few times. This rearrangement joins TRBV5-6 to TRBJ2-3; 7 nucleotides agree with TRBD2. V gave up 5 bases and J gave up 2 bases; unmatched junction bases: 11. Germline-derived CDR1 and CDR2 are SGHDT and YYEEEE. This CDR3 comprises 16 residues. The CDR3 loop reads CASSVRAGLFTDTQYF. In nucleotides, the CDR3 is TGTGCCAGCAGTGTGAGAGCGGGACTTTTCACAGATACGCAGTATTTT.

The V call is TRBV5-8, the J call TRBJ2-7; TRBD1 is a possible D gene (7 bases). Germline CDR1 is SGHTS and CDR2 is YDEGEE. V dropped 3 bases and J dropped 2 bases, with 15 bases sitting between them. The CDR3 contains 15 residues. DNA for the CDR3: TGTGCCAGCAGCTGGCGGCGGGACAGTGCCTACGAGCAGTACTTC. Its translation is CASSWRRDSAYEQYF.

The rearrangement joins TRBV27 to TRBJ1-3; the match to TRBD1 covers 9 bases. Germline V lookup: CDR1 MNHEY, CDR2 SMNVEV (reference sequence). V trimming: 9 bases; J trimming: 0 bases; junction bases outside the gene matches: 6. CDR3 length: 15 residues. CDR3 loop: CASQQGAHSGNTIYF. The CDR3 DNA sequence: TGTGCCAGTCAACAGGGGGCCCACTCTGGAAACACCATATATTTT.

CDR3 sequence reads: CASSDFSGSPLHF. The CDR3 DNA follows: TGTGCCAGCAGTGACTTCTCCGGGTCACCCCTCCACTTT. This sequence joins TRBV6-4 and TRBJ1-6; D unresolved. The length of the CDR3 is 13 residues. V lost 1 base and J lost 10, with 8 bases in between. Germline CDR1 MRHNA, CDR2 SNTAGT.

The CDR3 is CASRVAGGYEQFF. For the CDR3, the DNA is TGTGCCAGCAGGGTAGCGGGAGGGTATGAGCAGTTCTTC. V and J are TRBV7-9 and TRBJ2-1; 11 bases line up with TRBD2. CDR3 length: 13 amino acids. CDR1 is SEHNR, CDR2 FQNEAQ, per germline (reference sequence). Germline trimming cut 6 bases from V and 8 bases from J; bases unmatched to any gene: 3.

The CDR3 spells CASSQRQGAGNTIYF. In nucleotides, the CDR3 is TGTGCCAGCAGCCAGCGACAGGGGGCTGGAAACACCATATATTTT. V and J are TRBV16 and TRBJ1-3; TRBD1 aligns across 9 bases. After removal of 3 bases from V and 2 bases from J, the junction contained 2 bases not matched to a gene. The CDR3 has 15 amino acids. Germline CDR1 reads KGHSY; CDR2 reads FQNENV. The entire variable domain, with the rest obtained from reference TRBV16 and TRBJ1-3, is as follows: GEEVAQTPKHLVRGEGQKAKLYCAPIKGHSYVFWYQQVLKNEFKFLISFQNENVFDETGMPKERFSAKCLPNSPCSLEIQATKLEDSAVYFCASSQRQGAGNTIYFGEGSWLTVV.

CDR3 bases: TGTGCCACCAGCAGTCCCGGTAGCTCTGGGGCCAACGTCCTGACTTTC. Its protein product is CATSSPGSSGANVLTF. J is TRBJ2-6 and V is TRBV15; unclear D gene. Germline CDR1 is LNHNV and CDR2 is YYDKDF (reference sequence). V was pared by 3 bases and J by 0 bases, with 9 bases between. CDR3 length: 16 residues.